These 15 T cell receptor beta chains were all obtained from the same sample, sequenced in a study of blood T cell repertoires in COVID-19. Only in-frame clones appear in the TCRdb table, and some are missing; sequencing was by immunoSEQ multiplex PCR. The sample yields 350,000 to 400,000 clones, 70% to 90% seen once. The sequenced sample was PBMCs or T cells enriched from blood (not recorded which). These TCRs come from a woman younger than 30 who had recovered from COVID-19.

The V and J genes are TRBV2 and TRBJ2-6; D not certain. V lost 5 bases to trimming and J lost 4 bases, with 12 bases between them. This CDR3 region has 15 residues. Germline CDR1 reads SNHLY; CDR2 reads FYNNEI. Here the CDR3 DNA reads TGTGCCAGCAGTACTATGAAATCCGGGGCCAACGTCCTGACTTTC. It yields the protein CASSTMKSGANVLTF.

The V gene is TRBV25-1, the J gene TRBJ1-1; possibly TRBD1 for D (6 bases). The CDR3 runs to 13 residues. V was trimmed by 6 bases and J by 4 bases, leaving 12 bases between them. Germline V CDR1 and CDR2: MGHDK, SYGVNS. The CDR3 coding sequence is TGTGCCAGCAGCGTCACAGGGTCCACTGAAGCTTTCTTT. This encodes CASSVTGSTEAFF.

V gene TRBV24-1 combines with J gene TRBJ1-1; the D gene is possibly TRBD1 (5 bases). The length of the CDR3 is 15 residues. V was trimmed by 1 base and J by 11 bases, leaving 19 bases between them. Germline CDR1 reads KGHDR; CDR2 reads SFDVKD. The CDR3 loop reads CATSDLGVGPSGAFF. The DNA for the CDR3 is TGTGCCACCAGTGATTTAGGGGTAGGGCCGTCGGGCGCTTTCTTT.

The CDR3 DNA reads as TGTGCCACCAGCAGATCTTACTCAGGGGTTACCTACAATGAGCAGTTCTTC. It yields the protein CATSRSYSGVTYNEQFF. The rearrangement uses TRBV15 and TRBJ2-1; tentatively, D is TRBD1 (6 bases). The CDR3 loop spans 17 amino acids. Germline-derived CDR1 and CDR2 are LNHNV and YYDKDF (reference sequence). V lost 2 bases, J lost 2 bases, and 16 bases lay in between.

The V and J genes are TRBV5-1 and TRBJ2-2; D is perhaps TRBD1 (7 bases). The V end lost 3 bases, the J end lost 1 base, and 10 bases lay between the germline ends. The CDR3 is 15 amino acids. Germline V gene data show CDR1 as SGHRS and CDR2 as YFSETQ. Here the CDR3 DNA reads TGCGCCAGCAGCTGGGGGGACAGGAACACCGGGGAGCTGTTTTTT. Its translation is CASSWGDRNTGELFF.

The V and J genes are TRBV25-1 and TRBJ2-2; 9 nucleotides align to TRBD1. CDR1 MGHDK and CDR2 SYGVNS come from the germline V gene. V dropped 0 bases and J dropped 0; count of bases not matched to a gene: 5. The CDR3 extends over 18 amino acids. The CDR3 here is CASSEYKGQGTNTGELFF. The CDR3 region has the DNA TGTGCCAGCAGTGAATATAAAGGACAGGGGACGAACACCGGGGAGCTGTTTTTT.

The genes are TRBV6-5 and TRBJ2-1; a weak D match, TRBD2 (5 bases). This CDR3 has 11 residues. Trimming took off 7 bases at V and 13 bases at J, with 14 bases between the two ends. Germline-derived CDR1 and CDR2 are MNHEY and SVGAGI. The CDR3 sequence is CASNSAEPQFF. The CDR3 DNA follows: TGTGCCAGCAATTCAGCGGAACCCCAGTTCTTC.

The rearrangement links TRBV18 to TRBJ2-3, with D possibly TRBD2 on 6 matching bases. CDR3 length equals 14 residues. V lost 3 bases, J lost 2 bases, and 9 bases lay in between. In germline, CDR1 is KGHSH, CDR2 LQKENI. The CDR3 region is CASSPAGYTDTQYF. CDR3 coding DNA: TGTGCCAGCTCACCCGCGGGGTACACAGATACGCAGTATTTT.

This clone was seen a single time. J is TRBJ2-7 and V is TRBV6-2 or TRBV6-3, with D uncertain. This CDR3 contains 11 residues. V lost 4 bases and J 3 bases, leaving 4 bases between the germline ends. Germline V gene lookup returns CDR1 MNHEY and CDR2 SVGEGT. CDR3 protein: CASSFGYEQYF. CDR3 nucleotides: TGTGCCAGCAGTTTCGGCTACGAGCAGTACTTC.

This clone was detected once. The CDR3 DNA is TGTGCCAGCAGAGGGACAGGGAGTAACTATGGCTACACCTTC. The encoded protein is CASRGTGSNYGYTF. The rearrangement links TRBV5-8 to TRBJ1-2; 9 positions match TRBD1. The CDR3 loop spans 14 amino acids. The V and J ends lost 5 bases and 1 base, in that order; junction bases with no gene match: 3. CDR1 and CDR2 from the germline V gene are SGHTS and YDEGEE.

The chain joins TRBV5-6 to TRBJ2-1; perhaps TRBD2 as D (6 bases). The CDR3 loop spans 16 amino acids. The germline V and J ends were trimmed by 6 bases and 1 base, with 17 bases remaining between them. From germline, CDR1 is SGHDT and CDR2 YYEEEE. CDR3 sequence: CASTTGLGRSYNEQFF. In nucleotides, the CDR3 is TGTGCCAGCACCACCGGGCTAGGGAGGTCCTACAATGAGCAGTTCTTC.

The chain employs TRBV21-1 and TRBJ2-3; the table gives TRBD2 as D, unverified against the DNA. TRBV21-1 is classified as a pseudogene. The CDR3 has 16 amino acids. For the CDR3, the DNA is TGTGCCAGCAGCAATCAGACTAGCGGGGGCACAGATACGCAGTATTTT. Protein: CASSNQTSGGTDTQYF.

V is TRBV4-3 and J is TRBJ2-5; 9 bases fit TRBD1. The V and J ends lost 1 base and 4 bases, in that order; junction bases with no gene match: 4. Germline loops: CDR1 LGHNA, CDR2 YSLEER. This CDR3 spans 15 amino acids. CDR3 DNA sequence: TGCGCCAGCAGCCAAGTGGGACAGGGAGGAGAGACCCAGTACTTC. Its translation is CASSQVGQGGETQYF.

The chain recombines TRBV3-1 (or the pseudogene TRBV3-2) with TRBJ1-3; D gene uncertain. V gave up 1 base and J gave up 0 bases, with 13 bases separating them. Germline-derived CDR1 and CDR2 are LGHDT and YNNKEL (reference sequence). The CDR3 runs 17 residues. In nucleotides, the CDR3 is TGTGCCAGCAGCCAAGTTTCTGGCAGTGTCTCTGGAAACACCATATATTTT. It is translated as CASSQVSGSVSGNTIYF.

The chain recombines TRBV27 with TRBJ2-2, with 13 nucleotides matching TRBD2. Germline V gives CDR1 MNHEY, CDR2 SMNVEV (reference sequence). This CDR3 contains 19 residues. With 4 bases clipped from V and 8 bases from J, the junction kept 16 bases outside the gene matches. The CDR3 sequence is CASSSLPGLAGASRGELFF. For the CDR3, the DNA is TGTGCCAGCAGTTCCCTCCCCGGACTAGCGGGGGCCAGCAGGGGGGAGCTGTTTTTT.